The 20 T cell receptor beta chains below all came from one sample that was sequenced in a study of technical replicates of blood from several donors. The assay was immunoSEQ multiplex PCR, and TCRdb's table has in-frame clones only and misses some. Of roughly 74,000 clones listed, around 90% are singletons. The sample comprised T cells isolated from PBMCs. The receptors shown here come from a human donor in good health.

The chain combines TRBV5-1 with TRBJ2-1; tentatively, D is TRBD2 (5 bases). The germline V gene encodes CDR1 SGHRS and CDR2 YFSETQ. The CDR3 runs 15 residues. Between the trimmed V and J ends, which lost 2 bases and 6 bases, there was a span of 15 bases. CDR3 nucleotides: TGCGCCAGCAGCTTACTAGGCGTTATTAGCAATGAGCAGTTCTTC. Its translation: CASSLLGVISNEQFF.

This clone was counted once. The chain recombines TRBV29-1 with TRBJ1-4; possible D gene TRBD1, 5 bases. Trimming cost V 1 base and J 11 bases, with 11 bases left between them. This CDR3 is 12 amino acids long. The germline V gene has CDR1 SQVTM and CDR2 ANQGSEA. As DNA, the CDR3 is TGCAGCGTTGAAGTAGGGGTGGACAAACTGTTTTTT. Translated: CSVEVGVDKLFF. The full variable domain, in which reference TRBV29-1 and TRBJ1-4 provide the parts outside the CDR3, is SAVISQKPSRDICQRGTSLTIQCQVDSQVTMMFWYRQQPGQSLTLIATANQGSEATYESGFVIDKFPISRPNLTFSTLTVSNMSPEDSSIYLCSVEVGVDKLFFGSGTQLSVL.

V gene TRBV6-5 combines with J gene TRBJ1-5; TRBD1 agrees at 7 bases. V lost 2 bases to trimming and J lost 5 bases; unmatched junction nucleotides: 6. Germline CDR1 MNHEY, CDR2 SVGAGI. The CDR3 is 15 amino acids. The CDR3 sequence is CASSYGRGFDQPQHF. The CDR3 DNA follows: TGTGCCAGCAGTTACGGCAGGGGGTTTGATCAGCCCCAGCATTTT.

The rearrangement uses TRBV5-4 and TRBJ2-2; D not resolved. From germline, CDR1 is SGHNT and CDR2 YYREEE (reference sequence). V shed 5 bases and J shed 6 bases, with 17 bases lying between them. The CDR3 contains 15 residues. The CDR3 loop reads CASRPPTAAPGELFF. The CDR3 nucleotides are TGTGCCAGCAGGCCCCCCACTGCCGCCCCCGGGGAGCTGTTTTTT.

CDR3 nucleotides: TGCGCCAGCAGCTGGGGACAGTTGAACACTGAAGCTTTCTTT. Its protein product is CASSWGQLNTEAFF. This rearrangement joins TRBV5-1 to TRBJ1-1; 7 bases agree with TRBD1. The CDR3 covers 14 residues. V gave up 3 bases and J gave up 0 bases; unmatched junction bases: 2. The germline V gene encodes CDR1 SGHRS and CDR2 YFSETQ.

The rearrangement joins TRBV27 to TRBJ1-5; D gene ambiguous. The V end was cut by 5 bases, the J end by 5 bases, with 10 bases between. This CDR3 region has 13 residues. Looked up from germline, CDR1 is MNHEY and CDR2 is SMNVEV (reference sequence). The CDR3 DNA follows: TGTGCCAGCAGTATCTTGGCGGATCAGCCCCAGCATTTT. It yields the protein CASSILADQPQHF.

This sequence joins TRBV30 and TRBJ2-5; D is unclear. CDR3 length equals 12 residues. V shed 8 bases and J shed 4 bases, with 14 bases lying between them. Germline loops: CDR1 GTSNPN, CDR2 SVGIG (reference sequence). As DNA, the CDR3 is TGTGCCCTAGGATCCACGGGAGAGACCCAGTACTTC. This translates into CALGSTGETQYF.

V is TRBV4-3 and J is TRBJ2-7; D is unresolved. The germline V and J ends were trimmed by 1 base and 12 bases, with 19 bases remaining between them. The CDR3 has 14 residues. The germline gives CDR1 LGHNA, CDR2 YSLEER. Here the CDR3 reads CASSQGTLLAKPYF. In nucleotides, the CDR3 is TGCGCCAGCAGCCAAGGCACTCTACTTGCAAAGCCGTACTTC.

The chain has TRBV30 and TRBJ2-7, with D perhaps matching TRBD2 (6 bases). Germline V CDR1 and CDR2: GTSNPN, SVGIG (reference sequence). This CDR3 is 12 amino acids long. Trimming took 4 bases from V and 3 from J, leaving 10 bases between them. The CDR3 DNA reads TGTGCCTGGATAGCGGTAAACTACGAGCAGTACTTC. This gives the protein CAWIAVNYEQYF. The variable domain in full, with the rest retrieved from reference TRBV30 and TRBJ2-7, is SQTIHQWPATLVQPVGSPLSLECTVEGTSNPNLYWYRQAAGRGLQLLFYSVGIGQISSEVPQNLSASRPQDRQFILSSKKLLLSDSGFYLCAWIAVNYEQYFGPGTRLTVT.

The V and J genes are TRBV4-3 and TRBJ2-4, with 8 bases aligning to TRBD1. The germline V gene has CDR1 LGHNA and CDR2 YSLEER. The CDR3 spans 15 residues. The trim removed 1 base at V and 8 bases at J, leaving 7 bases unmatched. The CDR3 sequence is CASSQAADRVHIQYF. Here the CDR3 DNA reads TGCGCCAGCAGCCAAGCCGCGGACAGGGTGCACATTCAGTACTTC.

The chain recombines TRBV6-5 with TRBJ1-3; no definite D call. Germline V gene lookup returns CDR1 MNHEY and CDR2 SVGAGI. CDR3 size: 14 residues. V lost 2 bases and J 2 bases, leaving 7 bases between the germline ends. The CDR3 sequence: CASSYGPPGNTIYF. The CDR3 DNA sequence: TGTGCCAGCAGTTACGGGCCCCCTGGAAACACCATATATTTT.

This clone came up a few times. The rearrangement links TRBV10-3 to TRBJ1-1; D perhaps matches TRBD1 (6 bases). The V gene lost 7 bases and the J gene lost 5 bases, with 14 bases spanning the gap. The CDR3 extends over 13 amino acids. Germline V gene lookup returns CDR1 ENHRY and CDR2 SYGVKD. The CDR3 sequence: CAITGGLGTEAFF. CDR3 sequence (DNA): TGTGCCATCACGGGGGGCCTTGGGACTGAAGCTTTCTTT.

This chain links TRBV4-2 with TRBJ1-2; D is unclear. Trimming took off 4 bases at V and 2 bases at J, with 11 bases between the two ends. This CDR3 is 14 amino acids long. CDR1 LGHNA and CDR2 YNFKEQ come from the germline V gene. This CDR3 is CASSLDTRNYGYTF. CDR3 DNA sequence: TGTGCCAGCAGCCTTGACACGAGAAACTATGGCTACACCTTC.

The chain has TRBV6-6 and TRBJ2-1; TRBD2 agrees at 7 bases. The J segment lost 10 bases and the V segment lost 7 bases, leaving 10 bases of the junction unmatched. Germline V CDR1 and CDR2: MNHNY, SVGAGI (reference sequence). This CDR3 contains 13 residues. Here the CDR3 DNA reads TGTGCCAGCACCAGCGGGACCCGACAGGAGCAGTTCTTC. As protein: CASTSGTRQEQFF.

This chain uses TRBV19 with TRBJ2-7, with 10 bases matching TRBD2. This CDR3 has 14 amino acids. CDR1 and CDR2 (germline): LNHDA, SQIVND (reference sequence). Trimming took 4 bases from V and 6 from J; bases not matched to a gene: 6. The CDR3 DNA reads TGTGCCAGTAGTACACTAGCGGGATTCGGCGAGCAGTACTTC. Translation gives CASSTLAGFGEQYF.

CDR3 in amino acids: CASSVSGSHSNQPQHF. CDR3 nucleotides: TGCGCCAGCAGTGTATCGGGTTCCCATAGCAATCAGCCCCAGCATTTT. The gene calls are TRBV5-1 and TRBJ1-5; the D is unclear. V lost 5 bases to trimming and J lost 0 bases, with 15 bases between them. This CDR3 comprises 16 residues. The germline V gene has CDR1 SGHRS and CDR2 YFSETQ.

V usage is TRBV5-4 and J usage is TRBJ2-1; 9 bases are shared with TRBD2. Germline CDR1 reads SGHNT; CDR2 reads YYREEE (reference sequence). CDR3 length: 16 residues. After removal of 0 bases from V and 9 bases from J, the junction contained 10 bases not matched to a gene. The DNA for the CDR3 is TGTGCCAGCAGCTTGGGAGCGGGAGGAGGGTTTGGTGAGCAGTTCTTC. This gives the protein CASSLGAGGGFGEQFF. The whole variable domain, remainder taken from reference TRBV5-4 and TRBJ2-1, is ETGVTQSPTHLIKTRGQQVTLRCSSQSGHNTVSWYQQALGQGPQFIFQYYREEENGRGNFPPRFSGLQFPNYSSELNVNALELDDSALYLCASSLGAGGGFGEQFFGPGTRLTVL.

The chain has TRBV5-8 and TRBJ2-3; 15 bases align to TRBD2. Trimming removed 1 base from V and 9 bases from J; junction bases left unmatched: 12. CDR3 length: 18 residues. Germline values: CDR1 SGHTS, CDR2 YDEGEE. CDR3 bases: TGTGCCAGCAGCTTGCTCGCCGAGGGACTAGCGGGAGGAGGGACGCAGTATTTT. This encodes CASSLLAEGLAGGGTQYF. Supplemented by reference TRBV5-8 and TRBJ2-3, the full variable domain reads EAGVTQSPTHLIKTRGQQATLRCSPISGHTSVYWYQQALGLGLQFLLWYDEGEERNRGNFPPRFSGRQFPNYSSELNVNALELEDSALYLCASSLLAEGLAGGGTQYFGPGTRLTVL.

The chain uses TRBV9 and TRBJ2-2; D call uncertain. V was shortened by 4 bases and J by 0 bases, with 7 bases between the two germline ends. The germline gives CDR1 SGDLS, CDR2 YYNGEE. The CDR3 covers 14 residues. The CDR3 region has the DNA TGTGCCAGCAGCATGACATCGAACACCGGGGAGCTGTTTTTT. Translating it yields CASSMTSNTGELFF.

V and J are TRBV5-1 and TRBJ1-1; D remains unclear. The CDR3 has 14 amino acids. V lost 4 bases and J lost 7, with 17 bases in between. Germline CDR1 is SGHRS and CDR2 is YFSETQ. For the CDR3, the DNA is TGCGCCAGCAGCGCCGAGGCGGCCCCCTTTGAAGCTTTCTTT. It encodes CASSAEAAPFEAFF.